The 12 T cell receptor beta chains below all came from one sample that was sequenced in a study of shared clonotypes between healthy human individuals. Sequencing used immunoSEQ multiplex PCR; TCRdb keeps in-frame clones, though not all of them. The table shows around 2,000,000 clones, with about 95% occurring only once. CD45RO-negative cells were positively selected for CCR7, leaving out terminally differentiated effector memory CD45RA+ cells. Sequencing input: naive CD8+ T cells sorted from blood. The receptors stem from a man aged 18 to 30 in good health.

The DNA for the CDR3 is TGTGCCAGCAGAGCTCTTGATGAGCAGTTCTTC. This gives the protein CASRALDEQFF. The J gene is TRBJ2-1, the V gene TRBV5-5; D is ambiguous. Trimming took 5 bases from V and 8 from J, leaving 8 bases between them. Germline V CDR1 and CDR2: SGHKS, YYEKEE (reference sequence). This CDR3 contains 11 residues.

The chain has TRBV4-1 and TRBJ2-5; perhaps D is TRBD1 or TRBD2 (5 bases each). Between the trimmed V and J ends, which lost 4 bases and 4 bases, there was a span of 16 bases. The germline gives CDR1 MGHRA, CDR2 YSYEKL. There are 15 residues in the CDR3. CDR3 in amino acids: CASSPGTLGRETQYF. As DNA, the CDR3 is TGCGCCAGCAGCCCAGGGACCTTAGGGAGAGAGACCCAGTACTTC.

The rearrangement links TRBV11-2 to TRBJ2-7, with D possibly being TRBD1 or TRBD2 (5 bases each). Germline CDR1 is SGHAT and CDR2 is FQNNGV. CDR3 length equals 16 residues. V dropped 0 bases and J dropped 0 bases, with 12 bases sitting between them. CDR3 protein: CASSLEPGTSSYEQYF. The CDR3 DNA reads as TGTGCCAGCAGCTTAGAGCCCGGGACGAGCTCCTACGAGCAGTACTTC.

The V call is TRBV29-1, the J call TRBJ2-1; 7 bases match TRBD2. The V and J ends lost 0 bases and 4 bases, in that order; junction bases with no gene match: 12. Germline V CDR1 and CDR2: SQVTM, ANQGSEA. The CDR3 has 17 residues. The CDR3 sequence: CSVEDWRREREYNEQFF. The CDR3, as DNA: TGCAGCGTTGAAGATTGGCGGCGGGAGAGGGAGTACAATGAGCAGTTCTTC.

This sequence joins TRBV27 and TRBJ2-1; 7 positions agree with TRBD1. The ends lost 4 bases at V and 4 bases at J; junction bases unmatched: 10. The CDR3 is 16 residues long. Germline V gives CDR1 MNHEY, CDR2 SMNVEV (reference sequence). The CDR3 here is CASSSLQGIEYNEQFF. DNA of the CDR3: TGTGCCAGCAGTTCGCTACAGGGGATCGAGTACAATGAGCAGTTCTTC.

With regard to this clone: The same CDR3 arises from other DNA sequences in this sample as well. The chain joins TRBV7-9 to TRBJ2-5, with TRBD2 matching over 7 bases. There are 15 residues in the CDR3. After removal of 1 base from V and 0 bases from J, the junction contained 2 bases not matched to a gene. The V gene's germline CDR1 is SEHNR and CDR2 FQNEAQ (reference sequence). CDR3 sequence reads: CASSLGLADQETQYF. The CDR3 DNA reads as TGTGCCAGCAGCTTAGGTCTAGCGGACCAAGAGACCCAGTACTTC.

CDR3 residues: CASSSWTGEFYEQYF. In nucleotides, the CDR3 is TGTGCCAGCAGTTCCTGGACAGGGGAATTCTACGAGCAGTACTTC. The J gene is TRBJ2-7, the V gene TRBV27; 9 bases fit TRBD1. This CDR3 comprises 15 residues. The V gene's germline CDR1 is MNHEY and CDR2 SMNVEV (reference sequence). The trim removed 4 bases at V and 3 bases at J, leaving 7 bases unmatched.

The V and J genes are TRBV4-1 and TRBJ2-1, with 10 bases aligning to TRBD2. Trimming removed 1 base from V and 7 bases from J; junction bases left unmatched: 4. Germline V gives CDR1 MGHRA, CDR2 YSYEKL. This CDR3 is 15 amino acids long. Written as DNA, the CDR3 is TGCGCCAGCAGCCAAGGTCCGGGACTAGCGAATGAGCAGTTCTTC. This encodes CASSQGPGLANEQFF.

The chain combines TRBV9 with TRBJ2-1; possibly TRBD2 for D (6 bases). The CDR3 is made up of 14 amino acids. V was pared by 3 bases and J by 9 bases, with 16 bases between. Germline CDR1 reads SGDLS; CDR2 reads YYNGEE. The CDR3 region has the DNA TGTGCCAGCAGCGCCCGGACTAATCTACCTGAGCAGTTCTTC. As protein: CASSARTNLPEQFF.

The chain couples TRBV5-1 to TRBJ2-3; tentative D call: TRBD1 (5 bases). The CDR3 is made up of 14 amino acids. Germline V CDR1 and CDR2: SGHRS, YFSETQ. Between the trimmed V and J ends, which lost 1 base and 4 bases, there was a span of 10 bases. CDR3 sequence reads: CASSLFRVADTQYF. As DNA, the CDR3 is TGCGCCAGCAGCTTGTTCAGGGTCGCAGATACGCAGTATTTT.

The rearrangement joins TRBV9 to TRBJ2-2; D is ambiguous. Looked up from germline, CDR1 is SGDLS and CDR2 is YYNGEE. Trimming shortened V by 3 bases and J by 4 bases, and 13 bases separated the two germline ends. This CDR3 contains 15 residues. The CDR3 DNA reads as TGTGCCAGCAGCGGGGTGGGCCGAGGCACCGGGGAGCTGTTTTTT. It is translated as CASSGVGRGTGELFF.

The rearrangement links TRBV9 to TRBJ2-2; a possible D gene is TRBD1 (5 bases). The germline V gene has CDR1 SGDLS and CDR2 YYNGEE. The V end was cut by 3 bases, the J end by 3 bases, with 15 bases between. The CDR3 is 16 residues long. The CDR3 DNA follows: TGTGCCAGCAGCGACCCGCAGGGTGTGGACACCGGGGAGCTGTTTTTT. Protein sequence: CASSDPQGVDTGELFF.